These 5 T cell receptor beta chains came from one sample sequenced in a study of a mutant IDH1 vaccine in newly diagnosed glioma. These TCRs' antigens remain unknown. Time point noted: week 35, safety follow-up. Every single dose of the vaccine, 300 ug of mutant IDH1 20-mer peptide, came with topical imiquimod. Using immunoSEQ multiplex PCR, the repertoire was profiled, and TCRdb retains in-frame clones only, with some absent. Of 50,000 to 70,000 clones in the sample, 65% to 75% were seen once. Sample: PBMCs, taken from a glioma patient whose treatment included an IDH1 peptide vaccine. The receptors originated from a man aged 45-65 years with glioma.

The chain has TRBV6-5 and TRBJ2-3; the D gene could be TRBD1 or TRBD2 (5 bases each). The CDR3 covers 15 residues. V lost 4 bases and J lost 4, with 15 bases in between. Germline loops: CDR1 MNHEY, CDR2 SVGAGI. In nucleotides, the CDR3 is TGTGCCAGCAGTTCCCCAGAGAGGGGCCCAGATACGCAGTATTTT. Translating gives CASSSPERGPDTQYF.

This chain joins TRBV9 and TRBJ2-2; 8 bases fit TRBD2. The germline V gene encodes CDR1 SGDLS and CDR2 YYNGEE. After removal of 0 bases from V and 4 bases from J, the junction contained 5 bases not matched to a gene. This CDR3 has 16 residues. The CDR3 sequence is CASSVGEGLVTGELFF. CDR3 DNA: TGTGCCAGCAGCGTAGGGGAGGGACTAGTCACCGGGGAGCTGTTTTTT.

In its sample, this clone was seen a few times. The chain joins TRBV19 to TRBJ1-3; D not resolved. Germline lookup yields CDR1 LNHDA and CDR2 SQIVND (reference sequence). This CDR3 is built from 15 residues. The V end lost 6 bases, the J end lost 0 bases, and 12 bases lay between the germline ends. CDR3 protein: CASSLGRSSGNTIYF. DNA for the CDR3: TGTGCCAGTAGCCTCGGACGGAGCTCTGGAAACACCATATATTTT. Using reference TRBV19 and TRBJ1-3 for the parts outside the CDR3, the full variable domain is DGGITQSPKYLFRKEGQNVTLSCEQNLNHDAMYWYRQDPGQGLRLIYYSQIVNDFQKGDIAEGYSVSREKKESFPLTVTSAQKNPTAFYLCASSLGRSSGNTIYFGEGSWLTVV.

The chain joins TRBV27 to TRBJ2-3; 15 nucleotides agree with TRBD2. Germline V gene data show CDR1 as MNHEY and CDR2 as SMNVEV (reference sequence). This CDR3 is 14 amino acids long. J was trimmed by 7 bases and V by 8 bases; bases with no gene match: 4. The CDR3 region has the DNA TGTGCCAGCGGACTAGCGGGGGGGATTTATACGCAGTATTTT. Translated: CASGLAGGIYTQYF.

This clone appeared a single time. V and J are TRBV30 and TRBJ2-3; D may be TRBD1 or TRBD2 (5 bases each). CDR1 and CDR2 (germline): GTSNPN, SVGIG (reference sequence). V was cut by 6 bases and J by 2 bases, with 24 bases left in between. The CDR3 is made up of 17 amino acids. The DNA for the CDR3 is TGTGCCTGCCGCGAACTGCCGGGACGGGGACCCACAGATACGCAGTATTTT. It specifies CACRELPGRGPTDTQYF.